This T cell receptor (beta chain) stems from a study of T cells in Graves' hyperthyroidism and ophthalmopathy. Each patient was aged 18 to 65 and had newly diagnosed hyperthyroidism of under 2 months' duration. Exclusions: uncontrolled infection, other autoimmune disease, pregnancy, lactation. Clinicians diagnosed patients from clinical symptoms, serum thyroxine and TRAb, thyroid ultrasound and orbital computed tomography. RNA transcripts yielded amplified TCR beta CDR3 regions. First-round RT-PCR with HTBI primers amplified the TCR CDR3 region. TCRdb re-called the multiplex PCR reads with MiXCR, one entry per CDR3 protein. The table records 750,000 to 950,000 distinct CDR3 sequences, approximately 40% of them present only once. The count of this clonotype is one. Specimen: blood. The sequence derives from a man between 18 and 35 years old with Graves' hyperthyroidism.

The CDR3 loop is CSSLSGTDEKLFF. The CDR3 nucleotides read TGCAGCAGTTTATCCGGGACAGATGAAAAACTGTTTTTT. This sequence joins TRBV29-1 and TRBJ1-4; 7 bases line up with TRBD1. The ends lost 8 bases at V and 6 bases at J; junction bases unmatched: 9. The CDR3 sequence is 13 residues long. In germline, CDR1 is SQVTM, CDR2 ANQGSEA.